The sequence of this T cell receptor beta chain was determined in a study of identical twins listed by TCRdb under 2016. General notes on the study: To test whether fetal clonotypes persist, the study used deep sequencing on TCR alpha and beta repertoires from monozygotic twins, unrelated adults of various ages, and cord blood. To rule out contamination, the twin experiments were replicated at different times with different library preparation protocols.

The library was made by 5' RACE. Sequencing relied on an Illumina HiSeq 2000. A universal primer binding site was added through template switching, and the final cDNA carried a unique molecular identifier so that TCR cDNA molecules could be counted accurately. First-strand cDNA for TCR alpha and beta chains was synthesized from specific primers in the conserved constant-segment region. Each cDNA library was double barcoded, with a SMART-Mk sample barcode plus Illumina barcodes, to control for contamination. TruSeq adapter sequences along with Illumina sample barcodes were introduced in two successive PCR steps. Sequencing of the TCR alpha and beta cDNA libraries was done on the Illumina HiSeq platform using custom primers. In the paper's pipeline: Raw reads were processed with MiGEC to extract unique molecular identifiers, and MiXCR was used to determine CDR3 positions. Recombination models were inferred per individual with the repgenHMM and IGoR tools using an EM algorithm. Shared clonotype analysis was performed with the tcR package in R, normalizing sharing by the product of cloneset sizes. To study raw recombination without the effects of thymic and clonal selection, out-of-frame nonproductive sequences were analyzed. TCRdb reworked the public reads: Q25 trimming with fastp, MiXCR clone assembly, productive beta chains retained. Entries are consolidated by CDR3 protein sequence, retaining the most common genes and DNA. The authors' filters were not applied to this entry. In this sample the table shows 700,000 or so distinct CDR3 sequences, under 9% of which occur a single time. The top ten clones comprise 0.8% to 1% of the sample.

The sample holds many counts of this clonotype. Its binding antigen is unknown. No base quality values were provided; no much bigger clone lies one nucleotide off. For CDR1 and CDR2, the germline V gene lists KGHDR and SFDVKD. Ends trimmed: V by 3 bases, J by 8 bases; bases unmatched to a gene: 8. CDR3 length: 15 amino acids, cysteine to phenylalanine. The CDR3 DNA has 45 bases and is translated from base 1. Overall study outcomes, separate from this receptor: Because the same donors could not be followed over many years, conclusions were based on cross-sectional statistical analysis. Compared with coincidental sharing between unrelated individuals, out-of-frame TCR alpha sequences shared between twins showed an excess of sequences with low generation probability. Invariant T cells such as MAIT and iNKT could partly confound zero-insertion analyses, though diverse VJ usage argued against this for most clonotypes. Abundant cord blood beta clonotypes carried fewer insertions; young adult naive repertoires showed a weaker similar trend, while memory repertoires showed none. Excess twin sharing in beta out-of-frame sequences was weaker because fewer shared sequences lowered the signal-to-noise ratio. Out-of-frame TCR alpha sharing in monozygotic twins was systematically underestimated by recombination models, whereas sharing between unrelated individuals was in agreement with the recombination models.

Every donor was a healthy Caucasian. Three pairs of female monozygotic twins, all aged 18 to 29 years, were included in the twin cohort. Peripheral blood mononuclear cells were the source from which RNA for the TCR libraries was isolated. These data were also reused for a study on yellow fever vaccine responses in identical twins. As described in the second report: According to the authors, the vaccine-induced T cell response in identical twins seemed to be partly convergent and partly specific to each individual. In identical twins, the study followed T cell clones that responded to the vaccine with precision.

The receptor comes from a woman aged 18-35 years in good health. The chain links TRBV24-1 with TRBJ2-1, and 8 junctional nucleotides match TRBD1. The sequenced sample consisted of PBMCs. The CDR3 region: CATSDSDRGTDEQFF. At the DNA level, the sequence is TGTGCCACCAGTGATAGTGACAGGGGTACGGATGAGCAGTTCTTC.